One TCR beta chain is described in this entry. Its antigen is unknown. This entry is derived from a study of CD8 T cells in ankylosing spondylitis. Points from the study as a whole: In ankylosing spondylitis blood, a motif of eight highly homologous TCR beta variants appeared characteristic. As for the disease-linked clones, they showed a CD8+ phenotype and occurred at relatively low frequencies in peripheral blood.

From germline, CDR1 is LGHDT and CDR2 YNNKEL (reference sequence). CDR3 size: 17 residues. Trimming cost V 2 bases and J 3 bases; bases outside gene matches: 9. MiXCR, applied by TCRdb to the 5' RACE reads, yields one record per CDR3 protein. Of 470,000 or so distinct CDR3 sequences listed, 20% to 30% are singletons. This sequence originates from a male donor with ankylosing spondylitis. Sequenced material: blood, either unsorted or a sorted T cell fraction (not recorded which). The rearrangement links TRBV3-1 to TRBJ2-2; TRBD2 matches 7 bases. The CDR3 DNA is TGTGCCAGCAGCCAAAGGGGAGCGGGAAGAGACACCGGGGAGCTGTTTTTT. Residues: CASSQRGAGRDTGELFF.